The source of this T cell receptor (beta chain) is a study of T cells in Graves' hyperthyroidism and ophthalmopathy (dated by TCRdb to between 2017 and 2020). Looking at the study overall: Peripheral blood was sampled at the time of initial diagnosis, prior to any treatment. Prospective prediction of ophthalmopathy was tested in an independent validation cohort consisting of 18 to 20 hyperthyroidism patients and around 16 patients who later progressed to ophthalmopathy. A discovery cohort of roughly 100 patients, approximately 45 with Graves' ophthalmopathy and about 58 with stable Graves' hyperthyroidism, was used to find distinguishing TCR V-J signatures. In addition, the study compared T-cell repertoires in thyroid tissue and in blood from five or six Graves' hyperthyroidism patients. After blood sampling, hyperthyroidism patients were treated with methimazole at a starting dose of 30 mg daily, and ophthalmopathy patients were treated with high-dose intravenous methylprednisolone. The paper reports TCR Vbeta CDR3 sequencing of some 140 peripheral blood samples: some 44 ophthalmopathy, fewer than 80 hyperthyroidism and approximately 17 progressor patients. For training and testing, the 100 or so patients in the discovery cohort were randomly divided in a 7:3 ratio.

A patient counted as having stable Graves' hyperthyroidism if no progression to ophthalmopathy occurred over 18 months of follow-up. Hyperthyroidism patients were newly diagnosed, had a disease duration of under 2 months, and were aged 18 to 65 years. Any patient with an uncontrolled infection, another autoimmune disease, pregnancy or lactation was excluded. Diagnoses were established on the basis of clinical symptoms, serum thyroxine and TRAb, thyroid ultrasound, and orbital computed tomography. Ficoll-Paque density gradient centrifugation was used to isolate PBMCs from about 10 ml of fresh peripheral blood. Total RNA was extracted with Trizol reagent, and quality was checked on an Agilent 2100 Bioanalyzer. TCR beta CDR3 regions were amplified from RNA transcripts. For the first round of RT-PCR on the TCR CDR3, the HTBI primer set was used together with the Qiagen OneStep RT-PCR kit. The libraries were constructed in a second round of multiplex PCR and then size-selected and purified. Libraries were sequenced paired-end with 100 bp reads on an Illumina HiSeq2000. In the source study's methods: SOAPnuke was used to process the raw data, throwing out any read that contained adapters or uncalled bases, had a mean Phred below 15, or lacked an exact constant-primer or identifier match. COPE v1.2.5 was used to merge high-quality paired reads, and clonotypes were defined as unique nucleotide sequences. MiTCR v1.1 was used to align clonotypes to the IMGT TRBV, TRBD and TRBJ reference segments. Analysis was restricted to V-J combinations with a frequency above 0.0001, which covered roughly 99% of repertoires. The TCS score was defined as F50 (clonal expansion) divided by E x V (chaos), with BLOSUM62-based TCRdist calculated between CDR3 peptides within each V-J. Welch's t-statistics and random forest reduced several hundred V-J features to 13, which were used in a naive Bayes classifier (R e1071). The Morisita-Horn index was used to measure how similar the thyroid and blood repertoires were. TCRdb passed the public sequencing reads through fastp at Q25 and MiXCR, retaining productive beta sequences. Every entry covers one CDR3 protein and lists the most common genes and DNA from its rows. Clone size and V and J calls follow TCRdb, not the original study. For this sample the table gives nearly 750,000 distinct CDR3 sequences, of which about 35% were detected only once. The ten largest make up 31% of the sample.

On the study overall, not on this receptor specifically: Most expanded thyroid clonotypes (frequency above 0.001) were also found in blood, which suggests that blood repertoires may mirror thyroid immune responses. A 13 V-J signature model separated ophthalmopathy from stable hyperthyroidism, with around 90% sensitivity and around 84% specificity in cross-validation and 80%/75% in testing. Sample size was not statistically predetermined, and blinding of investigators to group allocation was not performed. During validation, the model predicted progression to ophthalmopathy a median of approximately 6.5 months ahead of onset, with around 70% sensitivity and 72.22% specificity.

The cysteine opens and the phenylalanine closes a CDR3 of 18 amino acids. The entry retains the CDR3 DNA only, 54 bases that are in frame from base 1. Trimming takes 0 bases from V and 1 base from J, and the germline ends sit 18 bases apart. For CDR1 and CDR2, the germline V gene lists SGHTA and FQGNSA. This clonotype was counted ten times or more. Its antigen target is currently unknown. Per-base qualities were not stored, and no clone one base away is much larger. The chain links TRBV7-2 with TRBJ1-1, with a weak D call of TRBD1 (5 bases match). Sample: blood. The TCR comes from a woman aged 35 to 49 with Graves' hyperthyroidism. CDR3 sequence: CASSLALKRGRSNTEAFF. The nucleotide sequence reads TGTGCCAGCAGCTTAGCATTAAAGCGGGGCAGGTCGAACACTGAAGCTTTCTTT.